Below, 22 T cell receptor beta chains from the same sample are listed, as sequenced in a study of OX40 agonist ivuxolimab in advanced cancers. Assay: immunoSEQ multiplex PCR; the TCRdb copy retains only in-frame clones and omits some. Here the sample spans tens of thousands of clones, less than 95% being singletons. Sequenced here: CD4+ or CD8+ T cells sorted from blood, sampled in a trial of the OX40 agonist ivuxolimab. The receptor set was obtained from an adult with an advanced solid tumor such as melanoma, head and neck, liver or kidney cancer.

The CDR3 sequence: CASMAGMSYEQYF. As DNA, the CDR3 is TGTGCCAGCATGGCAGGGATGTCGTACGAGCAGTACTTC. The V gene is TRBV28, the J gene TRBJ2-7; possible D gene TRBD1, 5 bases. Looked up from germline, CDR1 is MDHEN and CDR2 is SYDVKM. The CDR3 is made up of 13 amino acids. Trimming took 7 bases from V and 4 from J, leaving 14 bases between them.

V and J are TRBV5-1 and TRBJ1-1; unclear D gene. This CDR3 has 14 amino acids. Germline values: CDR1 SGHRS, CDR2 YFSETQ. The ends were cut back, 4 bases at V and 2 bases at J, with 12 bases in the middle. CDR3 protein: CASSLTPVNTEAFF. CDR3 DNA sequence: TGCGCCAGCAGCCTCACCCCGGTAAACACTGAAGCTTTCTTT.

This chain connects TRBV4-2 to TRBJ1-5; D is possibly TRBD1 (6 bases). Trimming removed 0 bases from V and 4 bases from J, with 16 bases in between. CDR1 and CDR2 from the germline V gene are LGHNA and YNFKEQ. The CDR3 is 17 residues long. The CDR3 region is CASSQEAQGRANQPQHF. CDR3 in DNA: TGTGCCAGCAGCCAAGAGGCACAGGGTCGGGCGAATCAGCCCCAGCATTTT.

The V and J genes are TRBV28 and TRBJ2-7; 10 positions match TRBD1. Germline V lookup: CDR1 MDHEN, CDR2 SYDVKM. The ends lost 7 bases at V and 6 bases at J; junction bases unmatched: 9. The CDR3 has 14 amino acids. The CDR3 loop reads CASISGQGWGEQYF. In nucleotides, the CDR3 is TGTGCCAGCATCTCGGGACAGGGGTGGGGCGAGCAGTACTTC.

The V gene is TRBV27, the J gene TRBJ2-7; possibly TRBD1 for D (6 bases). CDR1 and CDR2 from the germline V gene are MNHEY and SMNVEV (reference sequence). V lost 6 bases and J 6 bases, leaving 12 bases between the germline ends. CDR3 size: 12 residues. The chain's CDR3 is CASSPQGSEQYF. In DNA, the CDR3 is TGTGCCAGCAGCCCCCAGGGGAGCGAGCAGTACTTC.

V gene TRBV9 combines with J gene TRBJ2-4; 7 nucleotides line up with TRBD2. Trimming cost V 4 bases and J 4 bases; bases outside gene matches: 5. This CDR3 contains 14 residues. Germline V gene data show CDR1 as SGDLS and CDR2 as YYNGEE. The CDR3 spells CASSPWEGKNIQYF. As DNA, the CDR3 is TGTGCCAGCAGCCCGTGGGAGGGAAAAAACATTCAGTACTTC.

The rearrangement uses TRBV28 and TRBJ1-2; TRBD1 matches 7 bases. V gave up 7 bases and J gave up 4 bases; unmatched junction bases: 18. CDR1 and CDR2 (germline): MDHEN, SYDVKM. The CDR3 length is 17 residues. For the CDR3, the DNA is TGTGCCAGCACCGCAGGGACAGCTCAGGGGGGTATCTATGGCTACACCTTC. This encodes CASTAGTAQGGIYGYTF.

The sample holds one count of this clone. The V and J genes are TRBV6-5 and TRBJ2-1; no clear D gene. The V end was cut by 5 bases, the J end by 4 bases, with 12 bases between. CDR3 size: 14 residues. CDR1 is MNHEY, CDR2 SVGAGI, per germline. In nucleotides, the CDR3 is TGTGCCAGCAGTAGTGGCAGTTTATACAATGAGCAGTTCTTC. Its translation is CASSSGSLYNEQFF.

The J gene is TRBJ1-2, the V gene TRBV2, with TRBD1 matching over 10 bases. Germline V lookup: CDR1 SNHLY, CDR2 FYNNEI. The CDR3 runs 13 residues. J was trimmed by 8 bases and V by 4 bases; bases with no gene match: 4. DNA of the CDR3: TGTGCCAGCAGTGCCGGGACAGGGGACGGCTACACCTTC. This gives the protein CASSAGTGDGYTF.

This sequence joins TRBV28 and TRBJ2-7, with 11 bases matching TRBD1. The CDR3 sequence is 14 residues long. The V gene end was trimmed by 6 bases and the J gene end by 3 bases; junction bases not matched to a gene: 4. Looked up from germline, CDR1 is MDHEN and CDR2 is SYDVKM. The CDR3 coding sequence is TGTGCCAGCAGGGGACAGGGGGGTCTCTACGAGCAGTACTTC. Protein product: CASRGQGGLYEQYF.

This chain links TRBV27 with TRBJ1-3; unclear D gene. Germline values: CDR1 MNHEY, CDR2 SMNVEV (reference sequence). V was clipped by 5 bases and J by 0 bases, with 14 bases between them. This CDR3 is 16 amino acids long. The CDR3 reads CASSRTPAISGNTIYF. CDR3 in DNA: TGTGCCAGCAGTCGAACTCCAGCGATCTCTGGAAACACCATATATTTT.

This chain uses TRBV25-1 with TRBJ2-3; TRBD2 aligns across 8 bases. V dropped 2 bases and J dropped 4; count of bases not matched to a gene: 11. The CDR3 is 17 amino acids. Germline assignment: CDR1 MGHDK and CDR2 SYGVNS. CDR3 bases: TGTGCCAGCAGTGAACAGCGGGAGAGAGACCCGGCAGATACGCAGTATTTT. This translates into CASSEQRERDPADTQYF.

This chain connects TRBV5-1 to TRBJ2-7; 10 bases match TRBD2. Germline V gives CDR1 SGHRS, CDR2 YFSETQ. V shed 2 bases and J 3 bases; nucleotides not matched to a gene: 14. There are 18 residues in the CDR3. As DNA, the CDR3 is TGCGCCAGCAGCTTTATAGCGGGAGGACGAATACAACACTACGAGCAGTACTTC. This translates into CASSFIAGGRIQHYEQYF.

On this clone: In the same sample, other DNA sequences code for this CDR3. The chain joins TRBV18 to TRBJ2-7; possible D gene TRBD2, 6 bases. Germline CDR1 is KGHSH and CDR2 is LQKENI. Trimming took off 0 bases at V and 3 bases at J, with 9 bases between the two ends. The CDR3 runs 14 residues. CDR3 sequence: CASSPPGLLYEQYF. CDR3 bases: TGTGCCAGCTCACCACCTGGACTACTCTACGAGCAGTACTTC.

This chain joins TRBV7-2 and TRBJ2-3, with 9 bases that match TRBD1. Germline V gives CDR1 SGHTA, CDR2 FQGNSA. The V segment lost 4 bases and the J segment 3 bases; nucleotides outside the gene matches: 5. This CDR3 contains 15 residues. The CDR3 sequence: CASSSGQGHTDTQYF. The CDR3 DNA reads TGTGCCAGCAGCTCAGGACAGGGGCATACAGATACGCAGTATTTT.

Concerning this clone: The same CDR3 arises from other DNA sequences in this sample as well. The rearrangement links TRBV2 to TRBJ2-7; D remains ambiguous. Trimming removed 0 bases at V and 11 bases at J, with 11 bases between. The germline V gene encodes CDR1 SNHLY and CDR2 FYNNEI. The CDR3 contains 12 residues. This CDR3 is CASSEALGAKYF. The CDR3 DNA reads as TGTGCCAGCAGTGAAGCGCTCGGAGCGAAGTACTTC.

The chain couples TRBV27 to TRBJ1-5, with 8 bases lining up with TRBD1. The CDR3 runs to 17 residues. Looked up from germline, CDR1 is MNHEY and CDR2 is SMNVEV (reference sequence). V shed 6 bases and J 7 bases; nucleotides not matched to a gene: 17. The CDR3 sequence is CASSSELGQGREQPQHF. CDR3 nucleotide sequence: TGTGCCAGCAGCTCCGAACTCGGACAGGGAAGGGAGCAGCCCCAGCATTTT.

Here the CDR3 reads CASSLDYGGNQPQHF. In DNA, the CDR3 is TGCGCCAGCAGCTTGGACTATGGTGGCAATCAGCCCCAGCATTTT. V usage is TRBV5-1 and J usage is TRBJ1-5; no definite D call. Germline V gene data show CDR1 as SGHRS and CDR2 as YFSETQ. This CDR3 is 15 amino acids long. The V gene lost 0 bases and the J gene lost 2 bases, with 9 bases spanning the gap. Looking up the rest from reference TRBV5-1 and TRBJ1-5 gives the full variable domain: KAGVTQTPRYLIKTRGQQVTLSCSPISGHRSVSWYQQTPGQGLQFLFEYFSETQRNKGNFPGRFSGRQFSNSRSEMNVSTLELGDSALYLCASSLDYGGNQPQHFGDGTRLSIL.

The CDR3 DNA is TGTGCCAGTAGTTCCAGACAGGCGCGCGACACTGGAAACACCATATATTTT. Protein: CASSSRQARDTGNTIYF. The chain couples TRBV19 to TRBJ1-3; D perhaps matches TRBD1 (6 bases). The CDR3 consists of 17 residues. Per the germline V gene, CDR1 is LNHDA and CDR2 is SQIVND (reference sequence). V was clipped by 5 bases and J by 2 bases, with 19 bases between them.

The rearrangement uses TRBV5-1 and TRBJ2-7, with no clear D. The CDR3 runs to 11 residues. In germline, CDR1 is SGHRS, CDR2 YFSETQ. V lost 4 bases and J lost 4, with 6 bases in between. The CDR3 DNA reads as TGCGCCAGCAGCGTGAAATACGAGCAGTACTTC. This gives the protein CASSVKYEQYF.

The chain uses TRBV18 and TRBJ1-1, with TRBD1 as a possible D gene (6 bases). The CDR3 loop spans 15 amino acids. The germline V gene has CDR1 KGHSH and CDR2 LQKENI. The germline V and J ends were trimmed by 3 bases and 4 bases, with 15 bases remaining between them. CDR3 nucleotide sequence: TGTGCCAGCTCACCCGGTCCGGGGGCGTTCACTGAAGCTTTCTTT. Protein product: CASSPGPGAFTEAFF.

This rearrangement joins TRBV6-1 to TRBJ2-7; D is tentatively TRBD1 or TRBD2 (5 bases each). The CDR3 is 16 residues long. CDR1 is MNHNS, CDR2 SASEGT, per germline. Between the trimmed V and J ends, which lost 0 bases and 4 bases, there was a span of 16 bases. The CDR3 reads CASSEAGATTRYEQYF. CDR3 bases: TGTGCCAGCAGTGAAGCTGGGGCAACTACTAGATACGAGCAGTACTTC.